Listed here are 6 T cell receptor beta chains from one sample, sequenced in a study of blood T cell repertoires in COVID-19 (dated by TCRdb to the early 2020s). Libraries were built with the immunoSEQ multiplex PCR assay. Imported from immuneACCESS, the table was reduced by TCRdb to in-frame sequences with V and J called. These copies leave out some clones; in studies compared against another copy, an unresolved V gene accounts for under half, and the cause of the remainder is not known. For this sample there are roughly 300,000 clones; about 85% appear just once. Roughly 13% of the sample is in the top ten clones. Sequencing was performed on peripheral blood. The receptors were sampled from a human donor in a cohort sampled during active COVID-19.

This sequence joins TRBV15 and TRBJ2-7; 14 bases line up with TRBD2. The CDR3 extends over 19 amino acids. The J segment lost 2 bases and the V segment lost 1 base, leaving 10 bases of the junction unmatched. From germline, CDR1 is LNHNV and CDR2 YYDKDF (reference sequence). CDR3: CATSRAGQGLAGAAYEQYF. In DNA, the CDR3 is TGTGCCACCAGCAGAGCGGGTCAGGGACTAGCGGGGGCGGCCTACGAGCAGTACTTC.

The rearrangement uses TRBV6-1 and TRBJ2-4; D call uncertain. The germline V gene has CDR1 MNHNS and CDR2 SASEGT. Trimming removed 3 bases at V and 3 bases at J, with 6 bases between. This CDR3 comprises 13 residues. In DNA, the CDR3 is TGTGCCAGCAGTGACAGAATCAAAAACATTCAGTACTTC. It encodes CASSDRIKNIQYF.

The rearrangement links TRBV25-1 to TRBJ2-5, with 9 bases lining up with TRBD1. The germline V gene has CDR1 MGHDK and CDR2 SYGVNS. V trimming: 3 bases; J trimming: 2 bases; junction bases outside the gene matches: 4. This CDR3 has 15 residues. The DNA for the CDR3 is TGTGCCAGCAGTGACACCGGGACAGGGCAAGAGACCCAGTACTTC. Translated: CASSDTGTGQETQYF.

This chain connects TRBV28 to TRBJ2-7; the match to TRBD2 covers 16 bases. V trimming: 5 bases; J trimming: 0 bases; junction bases outside the gene matches: 4. The CDR3 has 17 residues. Germline CDR1 and CDR2: MDHEN and SYDVKM. For the CDR3, the DNA is TGTGCCAGCAGTGGGACTAGCGGGAGGGCCCGCTCCTACGAGCAGTACTTC. Translation gives CASSGTSGRARSYEQYF.

V is TRBV20-1 and J is TRBJ2-5, with no clear D. Trimming took 8 bases from V and 4 from J, leaving 8 bases between them. The CDR3 is made up of 10 amino acids. CDR1 and CDR2 from the germline V gene are DFQATT and SNEGSKA (reference sequence). The CDR3: CSLERETQYF. CDR3 nucleotides: TGCAGTTTGGAGAGAGAGACCCAGTACTTC.

The chain combines TRBV5-4 with TRBJ2-1; D is perhaps TRBD1 (5 bases). With 1 base removed from V and 1 base from J, the gap between germline ends came to 6 bases. This CDR3 comprises 14 residues. CDR1 and CDR2 (germline): SGHNT, YYREEE (reference sequence). The CDR3: CASSLRGSYNEQFF. The CDR3 bases are TGTGCCAGCAGCTTGAGGGGATCCTACAATGAGCAGTTCTTC.